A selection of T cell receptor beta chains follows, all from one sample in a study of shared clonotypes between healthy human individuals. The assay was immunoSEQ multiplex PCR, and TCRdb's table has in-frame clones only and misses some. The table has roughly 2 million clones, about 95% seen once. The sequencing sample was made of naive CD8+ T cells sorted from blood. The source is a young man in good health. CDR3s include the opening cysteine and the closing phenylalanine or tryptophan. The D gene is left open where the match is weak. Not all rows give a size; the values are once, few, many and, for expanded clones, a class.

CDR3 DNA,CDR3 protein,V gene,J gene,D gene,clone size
TGTGCCAGCAGCCCCGCGGGGGATACCGCCTACGAGCAGTACTTC,CASSPAGDTAYEQYF,TRBV7-9,TRBJ2-7,TRBD2,NA
TGTGCCAGCAGCCCTGACTGGGAATGGGACATTCAGTACTTC,CASSPDWEWDIQYF,TRBV9,TRBJ2-4,NA,NA
TGCGCCAGCAGCTATACACCCTTACTGGGGAAAACTGAAGCTTTCTTT,CASSYTPLLGKTEAFF,TRBV5-1,TRBJ1-1,NA,NA
TGTGCCAGCAGTTATCTCCCCGGACAGGGTGTCGGGGCCAACGTCCTGACTTTC,CASSYLPGQGVGANVLTF,TRBV27,TRBJ2-6,TRBD1,NA
TGTGCCAGCAGAGGGACAGTTAATGGGAACACTGAAGCTTTCTTT,CASRGTVNGNTEAFF,TRBV2,TRBJ1-1,TRBD1,NA
TGTGCCTGGAGCCTGGGGACAATTACCGGGGAGCTGTTTTTT,CAWSLGTITGELFF,TRBV30,TRBJ2-2,NA,once
TGTGCCAGCAGTTACTCGTCAGGGGGGAACCACAATGAGCAGTTCTTC,CASSYSSGGNHNEQFF,TRBV6-5,TRBJ2-1,NA,NA
TGTGCCAGCAGCTTAGTGTGGCGTTCTGACTACGAGCAGTACTTC,CASSLVWRSDYEQYF,TRBV7-2,TRBJ2-7,NA,NA
TGTGCCAGCAGCTTAAGCGGGACCGGCTACGAGCAGTACTTC,CASSLSGTGYEQYF,TRBV11-1,TRBJ2-7,TRBD2,NA
TGTGCCAGTAGTATCGGTGGTCCCACCTACGAGCAGTACTTC,CASSIGGPTYEQYF,TRBV19,TRBJ2-7,NA,NA
TGCGCCAGCAGCCATGGGACTAGCGGGAGTTACGAGCAGTACTTC,CASSHGTSGSYEQYF,TRBV4-1,TRBJ2-7,TRBD2,once
TGTGCCAGCAGCGTCGGGACAGGGGGCGGACTAGCGGGTCGTGAGCAGTTCTTC,CASSVGTGGGLAGREQFF,TRBV9,TRBJ2-1,NA,NA
TGTGCCAGCAGTGGCCAGGGGGCGTGGATAGGCTACACCTTC,CASSGQGAWIGYTF,TRBV6-5,TRBJ1-2,TRBD1,NA
TGTGCCAGCAGCTTATTCGAAGGGGATTTCTATGGCTACACCTTC,CASSLFEGDFYGYTF,TRBV11-2,TRBJ1-2,NA,NA
TGTGCCAGCAGTTACTCGAGTAGGGGAATCCCCTACGAGCAGTACTTC,CASSYSSRGIPYEQYF,TRBV6-5,TRBJ2-7,NA,NA
TGCGCCAGCAGCATGGACTGGGGCTCCTACGAGCAGTACTTC,CASSMDWGSYEQYF,TRBV5-1,TRBJ2-7,NA,NA
TGTGCCTGGAATCAGGGGAGTACAAATCAGCCCCAGCATTTT,CAWNQGSTNQPQHF,TRBV30,TRBJ1-5,NA,NA
TGTGCCAGCAGTCCTGCCCAAGGGGGACCGGGTAATTCACCCCTCCACTTT,CASSPAQGGPGNSPLHF,TRBV27,TRBJ1-6,NA,NA
TGTGCCAGCAGTGGATCAATAGCGGGGGGGATCGCAGATACGCAGTATTTT,CASSGSIAGGIADTQYF,TRBV6-1,TRBJ2-3,TRBD2,NA
TGCGCCAGCAGCGGGACTAGCAGCACAGATACGCAGTATTTT,CASSGTSSTDTQYF,TRBV10-2,TRBJ2-3,TRBD2,NA
TGTGCCAGCAGCGATGGGACAGTCGAGCAGTACTTC,CASSDGTVEQYF,TRBV9,TRBJ2-7,TRBD1,once
TGCGCCAGCAGCCAAGAATCGTGGGGTGAGGGCGACTCCTACGAGCAGTACTTC,CASSQESWGEGDSYEQYF,TRBV4-3,TRBJ2-7,NA,NA
TGTGCCAGCAGCTTAGTTGGGGGGATTGAAGCTTTCTTT,CASSLVGGIEAFF,TRBV7-9,TRBJ1-1,NA,once
TGTGCCAGCAGCTTCCCTTCGTATAACGAGCAGTACTTC,CASSFPSYNEQYF,TRBV13,TRBJ2-7,NA,NA
TGTGCCAGCAGCCAGACAGGGGGCAGATATTCCGGGGAGCTGTTTTTT,CASSQTGGRYSGELFF,TRBV11-3,TRBJ2-2,TRBD1,NA
TGTGCCAGCAGTTTAGGTGGGGCGAACACTGAAGCTTTCTTT,CASSLGGANTEAFF,TRBV27,TRBJ1-1,NA,NA
TGTGCCAGCAGCTCGGGATTCGGAGAGCAGTACTTC,CASSSGFGEQYF,TRBV5-6,TRBJ2-7,NA,NA
TGCGCCAGCAGCCAAGTCGCGGGCACAGCCTACGAGCAGTACTTC,CASSQVAGTAYEQYF,TRBV4-3,TRBJ2-7,NA,NA
TGTGCCAGCAGCTTTGCAGGGGGCTCCTACGAGCAGTACTTC,CASSFAGGSYEQYF,TRBV27,TRBJ2-7,TRBD1,NA
TGCGCCAGCAGTTTCCGCGGGGGAACTAATGAAAAACTGTTTTTT,CASSFRGGTNEKLFF,TRBV5-1,TRBJ1-4,NA,once
TGTGCCAGCAGCCACTCGGGAGGGCTAGTCTCCTACGAGCAGTACTTC,CASSHSGGLVSYEQYF,TRBV5-6,TRBJ2-7,TRBD2,NA
TGTGCCAGCAGCTTAGAAGTCCAAGAGACCCAGTACTTC,CASSLEVQETQYF,TRBV7-3,TRBJ2-5,NA,NA
TGTGCCAGCAGCATCGGACTAGCGGGGCTCACCGGGGAGCTGTTTTTT,CASSIGLAGLTGELFF,TRBV11-1,TRBJ2-2,TRBD2,NA
TGTGCCAGCAGCCCTCGGGGGTCCGGGTATGAAGCTTTCTTT,CASSPRGSGYEAFF,TRBV11-2,TRBJ1-1,NA,NA
TGTGCCAGCAGCGGGGCCGCAGGGGGCGATGAAAAACTGTTTTTT,CASSGAAGGDEKLFF,TRBV2,TRBJ1-4,TRBD1,NA
TGCGCCAGCAGCCTCCTCGGTAGCGGACTCCAAGAGACCCAGTACTTC,CASSLLGSGLQETQYF,TRBV5-1,TRBJ2-5,NA,NA
TGTGCCAGCCAGCTCCTAGGCGCTGGGACAGGGGTTGGAGAGCAGTACTTC,CASQLLGAGTGVGEQYF,TRBV5-6,TRBJ2-7,TRBD1,few
TGCGCCAGCAGCCAAGTCGCGCGGGAGGACCCCTACAATGAGCAGTTCTTC,CASSQVAREDPYNEQFF,TRBV4-3,TRBJ2-1,TRBD2,NA
TGTGCCAGCAGTCCCATAAGTGCAGGGTTGTTTTCACCCCTCCACTTT,CASSPISAGLFSPLHF,TRBV28,TRBJ1-6,NA,NA
TGCGCCAGCAGTGATTTTGGGACAGGAGACACAGATACGCAGTATTTT,CASSDFGTGDTDTQYF,TRBV10-1,TRBJ2-3,TRBD1,NA
TGTGCCAGCAGTCTCCGACGGGAATCATATAATTCACCCCTCCACTTT,CASSLRRESYNSPLHF,TRBV27,TRBJ1-6,NA,few
TGTGCCTGGGGTCTAGCGGGAGGAATCGAGCAGTACTTC,CAWGLAGGIEQYF,TRBV30,TRBJ2-7,TRBD2,NA
TGCGCCAGCAGCCAGGCCTACAGGTTGGGCAATCAGCCCCAGCATTTT,CASSQAYRLGNQPQHF,TRBV4-3,TRBJ1-5,NA,NA
TGCGCCAGCAGCCAAGTTGGTGGAGCGGTCTACGAGCAGTACTTC,CASSQVGGAVYEQYF,TRBV4-1,TRBJ2-7,NA,once
TGTGCCAGCAGTTACTCGCCTAGCTCCTACAATGAGCAGTTCTTC,CASSYSPSSYNEQFF,TRBV6-5,TRBJ2-1,NA,NA
TGTGCCAGCAGTTTCCGAGCAGGGGGTGACGAGCAGTACTTC,CASSFRAGGDEQYF,TRBV28,TRBJ2-7,TRBD1,NA
TGTGCCAGCAGCCCCACGGATGTTCTTGAAGCTTTCTTT,CASSPTDVLEAFF,TRBV7-9,TRBJ1-1,NA,NA
TGCGCCAGCAGCCAGGTCTCGACAGAGGCAACCTACGAGCAGTACTTC,CASSQVSTEATYEQYF,TRBV4-1,TRBJ2-7,NA,NA
TGTGCCAGCAGCTTAGCGTACAGGGCAGACACAGATACGCAGTATTTT,CASSLAYRADTDTQYF,TRBV7-9,TRBJ2-3,NA,NA
TGTGCCAGCAGTGACTGGGACAGCGGCTACGAGCAGTACTTC,CASSDWDSGYEQYF,TRBV6-1,TRBJ2-7,TRBD1,NA
TGTGCCAGCAGCTTGGGAACTGAAGCTTTCTTT,CASSLGTEAFF,TRBV5-6,TRBJ1-1,NA,NA
TGTGCCACCAGCAGTGGACAGGGAGCAGATACGCAGTATTTT,CATSSGQGADTQYF,TRBV15,TRBJ2-3,TRBD1,NA
TGCGCCAGCAGTGACCGGACTCGTGGGGAGCAGTACTTC,CASSDRTRGEQYF,TRBV10-1,TRBJ2-7,NA,NA